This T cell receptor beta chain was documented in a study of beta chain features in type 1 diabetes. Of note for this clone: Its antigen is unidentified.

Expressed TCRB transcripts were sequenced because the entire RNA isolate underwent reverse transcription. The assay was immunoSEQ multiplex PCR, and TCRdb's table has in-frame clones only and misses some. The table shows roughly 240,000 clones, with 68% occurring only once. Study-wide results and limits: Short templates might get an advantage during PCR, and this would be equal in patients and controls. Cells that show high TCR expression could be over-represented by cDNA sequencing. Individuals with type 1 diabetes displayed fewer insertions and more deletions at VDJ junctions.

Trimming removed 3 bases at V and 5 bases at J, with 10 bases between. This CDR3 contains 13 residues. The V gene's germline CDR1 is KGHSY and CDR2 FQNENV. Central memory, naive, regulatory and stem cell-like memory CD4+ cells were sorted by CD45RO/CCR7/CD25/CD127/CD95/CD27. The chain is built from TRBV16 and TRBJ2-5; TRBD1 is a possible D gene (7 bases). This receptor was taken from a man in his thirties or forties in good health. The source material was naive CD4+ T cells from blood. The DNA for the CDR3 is TGTGCCAGCAGCCATGGAGGGGGCGAGACCCAGTACTTC. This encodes CASSHGGGETQYF.